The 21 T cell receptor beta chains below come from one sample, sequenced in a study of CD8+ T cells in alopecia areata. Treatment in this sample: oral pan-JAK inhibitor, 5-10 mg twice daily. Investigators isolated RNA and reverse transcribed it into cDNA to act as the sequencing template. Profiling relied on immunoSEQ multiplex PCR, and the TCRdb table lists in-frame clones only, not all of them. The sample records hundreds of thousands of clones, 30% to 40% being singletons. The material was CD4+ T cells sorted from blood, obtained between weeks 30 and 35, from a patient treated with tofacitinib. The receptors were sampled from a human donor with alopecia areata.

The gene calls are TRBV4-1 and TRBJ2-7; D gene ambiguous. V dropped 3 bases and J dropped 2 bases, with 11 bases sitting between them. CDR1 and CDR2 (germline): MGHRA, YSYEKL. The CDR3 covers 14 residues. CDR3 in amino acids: CASSQVDRAYEQYF. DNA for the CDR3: TGCGCCAGCAGCCAGGTGGACCGAGCCTACGAGCAGTACTTC.

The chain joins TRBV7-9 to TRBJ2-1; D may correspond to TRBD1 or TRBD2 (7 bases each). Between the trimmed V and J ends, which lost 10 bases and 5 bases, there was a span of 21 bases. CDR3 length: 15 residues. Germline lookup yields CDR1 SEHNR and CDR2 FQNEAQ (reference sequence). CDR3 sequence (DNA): TGTGCCACCCGCTGCCAGGGGGAGGGCAACAATGAGCAGTTCTTC. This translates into CATRCQGEGNNEQFF.

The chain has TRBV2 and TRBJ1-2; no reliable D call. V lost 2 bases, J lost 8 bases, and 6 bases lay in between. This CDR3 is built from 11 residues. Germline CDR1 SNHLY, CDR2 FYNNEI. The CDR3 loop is CASSEWLGYTF. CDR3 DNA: TGTGCCAGCAGTGAATGGTTGGGCTACACCTTC.

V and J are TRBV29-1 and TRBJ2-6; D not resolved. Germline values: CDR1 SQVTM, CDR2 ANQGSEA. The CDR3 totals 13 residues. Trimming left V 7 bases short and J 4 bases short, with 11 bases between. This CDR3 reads CSARALGANVLTF. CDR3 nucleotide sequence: TGCAGCGCCCGAGCGTTAGGGGCCAACGTCCTGACTTTC.

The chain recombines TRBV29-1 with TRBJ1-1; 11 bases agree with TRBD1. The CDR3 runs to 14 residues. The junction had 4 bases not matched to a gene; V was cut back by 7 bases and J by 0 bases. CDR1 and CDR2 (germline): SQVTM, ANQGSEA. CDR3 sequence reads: CSARTGGVNTEAFF. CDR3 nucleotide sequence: TGCAGCGCCCGGACAGGGGGCGTGAACACTGAAGCTTTCTTT. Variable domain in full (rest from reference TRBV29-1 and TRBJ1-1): SAVISQKPSRDICQRGTSLTIQCQVDSQVTMMFWYRQQPGQSLTLIATANQGSEATYESGFVIDKFPISRPNLTFSTLTVSNMSPEDSSIYLCSARTGGVNTEAFFGQGTRLTVV.

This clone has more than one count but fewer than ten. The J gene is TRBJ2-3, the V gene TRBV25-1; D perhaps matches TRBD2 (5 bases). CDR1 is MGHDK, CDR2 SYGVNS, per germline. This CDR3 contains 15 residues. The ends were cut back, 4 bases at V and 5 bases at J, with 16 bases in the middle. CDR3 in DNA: TGTGCCAGCAGTGGCTGGGTCGTCCGGGGAGATACGCAGTATTTT. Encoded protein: CASSGWVVRGDTQYF.

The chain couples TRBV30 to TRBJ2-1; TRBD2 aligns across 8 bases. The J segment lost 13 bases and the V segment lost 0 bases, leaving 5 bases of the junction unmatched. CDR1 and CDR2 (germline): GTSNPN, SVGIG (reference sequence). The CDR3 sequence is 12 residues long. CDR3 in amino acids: CAWSVGLANQFF. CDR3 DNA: TGTGCCTGGAGTGTAGGACTAGCCAATCAGTTCTTC.

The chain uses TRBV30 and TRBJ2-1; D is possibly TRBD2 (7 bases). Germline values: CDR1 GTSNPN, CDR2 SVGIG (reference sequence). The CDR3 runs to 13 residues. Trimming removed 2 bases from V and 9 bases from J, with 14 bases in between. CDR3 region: CAWSSRGEGEQFF. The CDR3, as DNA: TGTGCCTGGAGTTCTAGGGGGGAGGGTGAGCAGTTCTTC.

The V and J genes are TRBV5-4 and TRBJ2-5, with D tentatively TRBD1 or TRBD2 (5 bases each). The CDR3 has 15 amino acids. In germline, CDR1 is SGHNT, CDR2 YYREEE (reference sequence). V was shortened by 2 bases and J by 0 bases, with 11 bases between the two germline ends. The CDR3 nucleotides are TGTGCCAGCAGCTTTGGGGGAAGTCACCAAGAGACCCAGTACTTC. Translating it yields CASSFGGSHQETQYF.

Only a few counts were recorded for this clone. The CDR3 DNA reads TGCGCCAGCAGCTTGGGAGGGTTGGACACTGAAGCTTTCTTT. Its translation: CASSLGGLDTEAFF. The gene calls are TRBV5-1 and TRBJ1-1; no clear D. The CDR3 extends over 14 amino acids. CDR1 is SGHRS, CDR2 YFSETQ, per germline. The germline V and J ends were trimmed by 0 bases and 3 bases, with 9 bases remaining between them.

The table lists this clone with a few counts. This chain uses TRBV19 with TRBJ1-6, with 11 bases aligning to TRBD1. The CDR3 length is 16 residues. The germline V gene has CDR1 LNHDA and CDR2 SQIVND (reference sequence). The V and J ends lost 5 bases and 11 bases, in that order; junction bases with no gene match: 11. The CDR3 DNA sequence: TGTGCCAGTAGTTACACCGGGACAGGGGGTCGGGCACCCCTCCACTTT. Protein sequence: CASSYTGTGGRAPLHF. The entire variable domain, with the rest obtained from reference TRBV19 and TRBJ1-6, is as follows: DGGITQSPKYLFRKEGQNVTLSCEQNLNHDAMYWYRQDPGQGLRLIYYSQIVNDFQKGDIAEGYSVSREKKESFPLTVTSAQKNPTAFYLCASSYTGTGGRAPLHFGNGTRLTVT.

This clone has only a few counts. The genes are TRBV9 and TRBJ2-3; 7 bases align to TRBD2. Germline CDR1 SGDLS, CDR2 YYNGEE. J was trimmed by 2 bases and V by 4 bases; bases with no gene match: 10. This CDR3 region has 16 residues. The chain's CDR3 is CASSLQSSGLTDTQYF. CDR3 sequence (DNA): TGTGCCAGCAGCCTCCAGTCTAGCGGCCTCACAGATACGCAGTATTTT.

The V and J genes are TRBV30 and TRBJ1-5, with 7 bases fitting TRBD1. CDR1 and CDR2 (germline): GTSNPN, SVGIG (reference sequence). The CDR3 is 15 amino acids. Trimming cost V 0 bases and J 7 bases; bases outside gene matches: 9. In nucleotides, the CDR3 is TGTGCCTGGAGTGTACGGACAGGCCGGGGACAGCCCCAGCATTTT. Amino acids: CAWSVRTGRGQPQHF.

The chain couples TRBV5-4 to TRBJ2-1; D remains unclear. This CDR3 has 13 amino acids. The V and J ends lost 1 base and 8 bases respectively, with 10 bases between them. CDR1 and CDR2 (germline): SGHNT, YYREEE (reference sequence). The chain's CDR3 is CASSLIVGDEQFF. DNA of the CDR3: TGTGCCAGCAGCTTGATTGTGGGCGATGAGCAGTTCTTC.

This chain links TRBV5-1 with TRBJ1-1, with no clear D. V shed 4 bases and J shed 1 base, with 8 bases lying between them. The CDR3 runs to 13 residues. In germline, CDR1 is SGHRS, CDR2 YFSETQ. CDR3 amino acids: CASSPDGNTEAFF. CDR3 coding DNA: TGCGCCAGCAGCCCGGACGGGAACACTGAAGCTTTCTTT.

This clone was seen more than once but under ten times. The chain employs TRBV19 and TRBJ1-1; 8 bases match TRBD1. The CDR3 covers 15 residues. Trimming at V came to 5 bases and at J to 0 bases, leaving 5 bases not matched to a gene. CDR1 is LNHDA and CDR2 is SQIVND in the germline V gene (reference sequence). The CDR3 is CASSFRGQVNTEAFF. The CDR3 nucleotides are TGTGCCAGTAGTTTCCGGGGACAGGTGAACACTGAAGCTTTCTTT.

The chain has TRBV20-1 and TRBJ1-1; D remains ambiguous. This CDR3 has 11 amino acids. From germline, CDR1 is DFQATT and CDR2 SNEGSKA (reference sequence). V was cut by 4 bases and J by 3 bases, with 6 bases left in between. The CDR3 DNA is TGCAGTGCTACAAAGCACACTGAAGCTTTCTTT. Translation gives CSATKHTEAFF.

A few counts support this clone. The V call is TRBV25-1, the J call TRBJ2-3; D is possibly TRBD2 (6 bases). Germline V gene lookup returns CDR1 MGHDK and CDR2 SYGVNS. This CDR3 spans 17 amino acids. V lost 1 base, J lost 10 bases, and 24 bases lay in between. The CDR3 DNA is TGTGCCAGCAGTGAATTCGGTAGCGGAAACGAGAAGGGCGCGCAGTATTTT. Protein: CASSEFGSGNEKGAQYF.

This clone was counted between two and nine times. The CDR3 protein is CASSLPQGRGETQYF. CDR3 bases: TGTGCCAGCAGTTTACCCCAGGGGCGGGGAGAGACCCAGTACTTC. The genes are TRBV28 and TRBJ2-5; D might be TRBD1 or TRBD2, each matching 6 bases. The CDR3 runs 15 residues. V was trimmed by 2 bases and J by 4 bases, leaving 14 bases between them. From germline, CDR1 is MDHEN and CDR2 SYDVKM.

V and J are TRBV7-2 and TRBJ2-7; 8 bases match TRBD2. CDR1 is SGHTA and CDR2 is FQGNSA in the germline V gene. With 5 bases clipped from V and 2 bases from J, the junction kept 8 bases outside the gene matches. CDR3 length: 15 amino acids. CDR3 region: CASSLTSAPTYEQYF. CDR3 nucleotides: TGTGCCAGCAGCCTGACTAGCGCCCCCACCTACGAGCAGTACTTC.

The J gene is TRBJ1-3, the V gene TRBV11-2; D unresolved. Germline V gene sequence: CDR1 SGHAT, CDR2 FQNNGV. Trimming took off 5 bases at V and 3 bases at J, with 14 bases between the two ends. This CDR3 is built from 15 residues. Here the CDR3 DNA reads TGTGCCAGCAGCCAACGAGTTGGGAGTGGAAACACCATATATTTT. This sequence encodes CASSQRVGSGNTIYF. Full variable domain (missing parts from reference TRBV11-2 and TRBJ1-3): EAGVAQSPRYKIIEKRQSVAFWCNPISGHATLYWYQQILGQGPKLLIQFQNNGVVDDSQLPKDRFSAERLKGVDSTLKIQPAKLEDSAVYLCASSQRVGSGNTIYFGEGSWLTVV.